Presented here are 16 T cell receptor beta chains from one specimen sequenced in a study of T cell responses to AZD1222 COVID-19 vaccine. Assay: immunoSEQ multiplex PCR; the TCRdb copy retains only in-frame clones and omits some. The top ten hold roughly 2% of the sample, which has about 140,000 clones, 70% to 90% seen once. The sequencing here drew on peripheral blood, taken on day 0 of AZD1222 vaccination. The receptor source for this set is an adult in good health.

The chain uses TRBV14 and TRBJ1-2; D unclear. The V gene's germline CDR1 is SGHDN and CDR2 FVKESK. CDR3 length equals 13 residues. The V and J ends lost 1 base and 3 bases respectively, with 6 bases between them. CDR3 coding DNA: TGTGCCAGCAGCCAAGGGTACTACTATGGCTACACCTTC. This codes for CASSQGYYYGYTF.

V and J are TRBV2 and TRBJ2-1; no firm D call. The CDR3 is 13 residues long. CDR1 is SNHLY and CDR2 is FYNNEI in the germline V gene. Trimming pared 7 bases from V and 4 bases from J, leaving 11 bases between. CDR3 sequence (DNA): TGTGCCAGCACCGTGACACGGTACAATGAGCAGTTCTTC. Translated, it gives CASTVTRYNEQFF.

This sequence joins TRBV19 and TRBJ1-1; 8 nucleotides align to TRBD1. The V and J ends lost 5 bases and 5 bases, in that order; junction bases with no gene match: 13. The CDR3 contains 16 residues. Looked up from germline, CDR1 is LNHDA and CDR2 is SQIVND (reference sequence). CDR3 loop: CASSPLTGQGFTEAFF. The CDR3 nucleotides read TGTGCCAGTAGTCCCCTCACCGGACAGGGTTTTACTGAAGCTTTCTTT.

This chain uses TRBV6-5 with TRBJ1-2; TRBD1 agrees at 7 bases. The CDR3 extends over 15 amino acids. Germline-derived CDR1 and CDR2 are MNHEY and SVGAGI. V dropped 6 bases and J dropped 0; count of bases not matched to a gene: 7. This CDR3 is CASRPYRGSNYGYTF. CDR3 in DNA: TGTGCCAGCAGACCCTACAGGGGATCTAACTATGGCTACACCTTC.

A single count supports this clone. The rearrangement uses TRBV5-4 and TRBJ2-3; 8 bases line up with TRBD1. The CDR3 length is 15 residues. Germline lookup yields CDR1 SGHNT and CDR2 YYREEE (reference sequence). Trimming took 3 bases from V and 5 from J; bases not matched to a gene: 8. CDR3 DNA sequence: TGTGCCAGCAGCTCTCAGGGGGCGCGTGGAGATACGCAGTATTTT. Translating it yields CASSSQGARGDTQYF.

The chain combines TRBV5-1 with TRBJ2-5; no clear D. V lost 0 bases to trimming and J lost 2 bases, with 8 bases between them. The CDR3 extends over 14 amino acids. Germline V gives CDR1 SGHRS, CDR2 YFSETQ. CDR3 bases: TGCGCCAGCAGCTTGGGGAGCAGACAAGAGACCCAGTACTTC. It yields the protein CASSLGSRQETQYF.

The rearrangement links TRBV11-2 to TRBJ1-6; D ambiguous. Deletions cut 4 bases from V and 14 bases from J, with 15 bases between. The CDR3 has 13 residues. CDR1 is SGHAT and CDR2 is FQNNGV in the germline V gene. CDR3 sequence: CASSSLEGETLHF. CDR3 nucleotides: TGTGCCAGCAGCTCCTTGGAGGGTGAGACCCTCCACTTT. The entire variable domain, with the rest obtained from reference TRBV11-2 and TRBJ1-6, is as follows: EAGVAQSPRYKIIEKRQSVAFWCNPISGHATLYWYQQILGQGPKLLIQFQNNGVVDDSQLPKDRFSAERLKGVDSTLKIQPAKLEDSAVYLCASSSLEGETLHFGNGTRLTVT.

The chain employs TRBV29-1 and TRBJ2-1; 12 nucleotides match TRBD2. The germline V gene encodes CDR1 SQVTM and CDR2 ANQGSEA. V shed 8 bases, J shed 10 bases, and the junction held 18 bases outside the gene matches. This CDR3 has 16 residues. CDR3 coding DNA: TGCAGCCCCACACCCCCTGCTAGCGGGAGGGCAAGCGAGCAGTTCTTC. This encodes CSPTPPASGRASEQFF.

The chain is built from TRBV6-2 or TRBV6-3 and TRBJ2-2; D is perhaps TRBD1 (6 bases). Trimming took 2 bases from V and 3 from J, leaving 10 bases between them. The CDR3 has 15 residues. Per the germline V gene, CDR1 is MNHEY and CDR2 is SVGEGT. Here the CDR3 DNA reads TGTGCCAGCAGTTACCAGGACAGATACACCGGGGAGCTGTTTTTT. It is translated as CASSYQDRYTGELFF.

This chain joins TRBV5-4 and TRBJ1-6; D may be TRBD1 (6 bases). The CDR3 spans 16 residues. Trimming cost V 1 base and J 7 bases, with 15 bases left between them. Germline V lookup: CDR1 SGHNT, CDR2 YYREEE (reference sequence). For the CDR3, the DNA is TGTGCCAGCAGCTTGTCAGGGGCTCATTTGAATTCACCCCTCCACTTT. This encodes CASSLSGAHLNSPLHF.

V is TRBV7-9 and J is TRBJ2-7; 13 bases align to TRBD2. Per germline, CDR1 SEHNR and CDR2 FQNEAQ (reference sequence). This CDR3 contains 14 residues. V was pared by 5 bases and J by 3 bases, with 1 base of the junction left unmatched. The CDR3 bases are TGTGCCAGCAGCCGGACTAGCGGGAGCTACGAGCAGTACTTC. This sequence encodes CASSRTSGSYEQYF.

This clone was counted a single time. The CDR3 loop is CATGGYNSPLHF. As DNA, the CDR3 is TGTGCCACCGGAGGTTATAATTCACCCCTCCACTTT. The genes are TRBV27 and TRBJ1-6, with D unclear. The germline gives CDR1 MNHEY, CDR2 SMNVEV (reference sequence). V lost 10 bases to trimming and J lost 4 bases, with 8 bases between them. The CDR3 is 12 residues long.

About this clone itself: Other DNA sequences in the same sample also yield this CDR3. The chain employs TRBV3-1 (or the pseudogene TRBV3-2) and TRBJ1-5, with D uncertain. The germline V gene has CDR1 LGHDT and CDR2 YNNKEL (reference sequence). The CDR3 covers 14 residues. Trimming left V 1 base short and J 3 bases short, with 7 bases between. CDR3 DNA sequence: TGTGCCAGCAGCCAAGGACGTGCCAATCAGCCCCAGCATTTT. Protein: CASSQGRANQPQHF.

V and J are TRBV5-1 and TRBJ1-1, with 10 bases lining up with TRBD1. Trimming took 0 bases from V and 4 from J; bases not matched to a gene: 3. CDR3 size: 15 residues. CDR1 and CDR2 from the germline V gene are SGHRS and YFSETQ. CDR3 nucleotide sequence: TGCGCCAGCAGCTTGGCTGGGACAGGGGCCACTGAAGCTTTCTTT. This encodes CASSLAGTGATEAFF.

V gene TRBV9 combines with J gene TRBJ1-2, with TRBD1 matching over 9 bases. The V gene end was trimmed by 0 bases and the J gene end by 8 bases; junction bases not matched to a gene: 5. This CDR3 is built from 14 residues. Germline values: CDR1 SGDLS, CDR2 YYNGEE. The CDR3 DNA reads TGTGCCAGCAGCGTAGGTCACAGGGGGCTCGGCTACACCTTC. This codes for CASSVGHRGLGYTF.

The chain combines TRBV10-3 with TRBJ1-5; TRBD1 might be the D (5 bases). The V end was cut by 0 bases, the J end by 4 bases, with 7 bases between. Per germline, CDR1 ENHRY and CDR2 SYGVKD. The CDR3 is 14 amino acids. The CDR3 sequence: CAISESTENQPQHF. The DNA for the CDR3 is TGTGCCATCAGTGAGTCGACAGAGAATCAGCCCCAGCATTTT.